These 27 T cell receptor beta chains came from one sample sequenced in a study of sequential checkpoint blockade in melanoma. Treatment in this sample: randomized to nivolumab then ipilimumab (arm A) or the reverse (arm B). Data came from immunoSEQ multiplex PCR; TCRdb stores just in-frame clones and leaves some out. The table records 6,000 or so clones, less than 60% of them present only once. Source: CD8+ T cells sorted from blood (inferred from file names), taken from a patient given nivolumab and ipilimumab in sequence. These TCRs come from a human patient with melanoma. Some clones in this sample may be carry-over from other donors' samples.

The chain couples TRBV11-2 to TRBJ2-7; D perhaps matches TRBD1 (6 bases). The V and J ends lost 3 bases and 3 bases respectively, with 12 bases between them. The CDR3 has 14 residues. Per the germline V gene, CDR1 is SGHAT and CDR2 is FQNNGV. The CDR3 spells CASSFATGHYEQYF. CDR3 nucleotides: TGTGCCAGCAGCTTCGCGACAGGTCACTACGAGCAGTACTTC.

V is TRBV2 and J is TRBJ2-1; 12 bases are shared with TRBD2. The V gene end was trimmed by 2 bases and the J gene end by 0 bases; junction bases not matched to a gene: 8. Germline V gene data show CDR1 as SNHLY and CDR2 as FYNNEI. There are 19 residues in the CDR3. This chain's CDR3 is CASSELLASGGASYNEQFF. In DNA, the CDR3 is TGTGCCAGCAGTGAACTTCTGGCTAGCGGGGGGGCCTCCTACAATGAGCAGTTCTTC.

The chain joins TRBV19 to TRBJ1-1, with D unresolved. V was cut by 6 bases and J by 0 bases, with 11 bases left in between. CDR1 and CDR2 (germline): LNHDA, SQIVND (reference sequence). This CDR3 contains 14 residues. The CDR3 sequence: CASRVRDMNTEAFF. Here the CDR3 DNA reads TGTGCCAGTAGGGTCCGAGACATGAACACTGAAGCTTTCTTT.

The chain joins TRBV28 to TRBJ2-1, with D possibly matching TRBD1 (5 bases). V was clipped by 2 bases and J by 6 bases, with 23 bases between them. This CDR3 has 18 residues. Germline values: CDR1 MDHEN, CDR2 SYDVKM. The CDR3 protein is CASSLIRDPGQRGNEQFF. CDR3 sequence (DNA): TGTGCCAGCAGTTTAATTCGCGACCCCGGACAACGAGGCAATGAGCAGTTCTTC.

The chain combines TRBV4-1 with TRBJ2-7; maybe TRBD2 (5 bases). V dropped 4 bases and J dropped 6 bases, with 10 bases sitting between them. Germline lookup yields CDR1 MGHRA and CDR2 YSYEKL. CDR3 length: 12 residues. The CDR3 DNA is TGCGCCAGCAGCCCGGGGATGGGCGAGCAGTACTTC. This translates into CASSPGMGEQYF.

The chain combines TRBV11-1 with TRBJ2-7, with 11 bases identical to TRBD1. After removal of 5 bases from V and 2 bases from J, the junction contained 5 bases not matched to a gene. CDR1 is SGHAT, CDR2 FQDESV, per germline (reference sequence). CDR3 size: 15 residues. The CDR3 DNA reads as TGTGCCAGCAGCACCGGGACAGGGGGAACCTACGAGCAGTACTTC. Translating gives CASSTGTGGTYEQYF.

This clone showed up just once. The rearrangement links TRBV10-2 to TRBJ2-7; D possibly corresponds to TRBD2 (6 bases). CDR3 length: 15 amino acids. The V end was cut by 2 bases, the J end by 4 bases, with 15 bases between. The germline V gene has CDR1 WSHSY and CDR2 SAAADI. CDR3 residues: CASSEVGLHSYEQYF. The DNA for the CDR3 is TGCGCCAGCAGTGAGGTGGGACTCCATTCATACGAGCAGTACTTC.

By share of the sample, this clone is large. The CDR3 loop reads CALGSYEQYF. The CDR3, as DNA: TGTGCCCTTGGCAGCTACGAGCAGTACTTC. The J gene is TRBJ2-7, the V gene TRBV6-1; D call uncertain. From germline, CDR1 is MNHNS and CDR2 SASEGT. Deletions cut 11 bases from V and 3 bases from J, with 8 bases between. The CDR3 covers 10 residues.

This clone was counted a few times. This chain links TRBV19 with TRBJ1-2; 9 bases fit TRBD1. CDR3 length: 15 amino acids. Germline lookup yields CDR1 LNHDA and CDR2 SQIVND (reference sequence). The trim removed 4 bases at V and 6 bases at J, leaving 9 bases unmatched. The CDR3 reads CASSTMTGGYDGYTF. The DNA of the CDR3 is TGTGCCAGTAGTACCATGACAGGGGGATACGATGGCTACACCTTC.

This clone was detected only a few times. The chain links TRBV5-5 to TRBJ2-7; 7 nucleotides match TRBD1. CDR3 size: 13 residues. V was pared by 0 bases and J by 7 bases, with 4 bases of the junction left unmatched. In germline, CDR1 is SGHKS, CDR2 YYEKEE (reference sequence). The CDR3 DNA follows: TGTGCCAGCAGCTTGGGACAGGGATGGGAGCAGTACTTC. Its translation: CASSLGQGWEQYF.

This clone was recorded once. V and J are TRBV15 and TRBJ1-1; 9 bases fit TRBD1. This CDR3 region has 14 residues. CDR1 and CDR2 (germline): LNHNV, YYDKDF (reference sequence). With 0 bases clipped from V and 7 bases from J, the junction kept 3 bases outside the gene matches. In nucleotides, the CDR3 is TGTGCCACCAGCAGAGAAGACAGGGGGGATGAAGCTTTCTTT. Encoded protein: CATSREDRGDEAFF.

The chain links TRBV27 to TRBJ2-1; 7 bases agree with TRBD1. CDR1 MNHEY and CDR2 SMNVEV come from the germline V gene (reference sequence). CDR3 length: 13 amino acids. V was clipped by 4 bases and J by 7 bases; unmatched bases: 4. The CDR3: CASSWGQSNEQFF. CDR3 DNA sequence: TGTGCCAGCAGTTGGGGACAGTCGAATGAGCAGTTCTTC.

This chain joins TRBV6-5 and TRBJ2-7; 8 bases map to TRBD1. CDR1 is MNHEY, CDR2 SVGAGI, per germline. The CDR3 has 16 residues. Losses at the gene ends were 0 bases for V and 0 bases for J; bases not matched to a gene: 4. Here the CDR3 DNA reads TGTGCCAGCAGTTACTCGCGTGGACAGGGCTCCTACGAGCAGTACTTC. Protein: CASSYSRGQGSYEQYF.

The gene calls are TRBV7-3 and TRBJ2-7; D is perhaps TRBD1 (5 bases). CDR1 and CDR2 from the germline V gene are SGHTA and FQGTGA. CDR3 size: 13 residues. Trimming took off 4 bases at V and 2 bases at J, with 9 bases between the two ends. The CDR3 DNA sequence: TGTGCCAGCAGCTCCGACAGAACCTACGAGCAGTACTTC. Amino acids: CASSSDRTYEQYF. Based on the CDR3 plus reference TRBV7-3 and TRBJ2-7, the full variable domain is GAGVSQTPSNKVTEKGKYVELRCDPISGHTALYWYRQSLGQGPEFLIYFQGTGAADDSGLPNDRFFAVRPEGSVSTLKIQRTERGDSAVYLCASSSDRTYEQYFGPGTRLTVT.

This clone is classed as medium-sized (0.01 to 0.1%). The chain couples TRBV7-9 to TRBJ1-2; 10 bases match TRBD1. CDR3 length: 15 amino acids. The J segment lost 3 bases and the V segment lost 3 bases, leaving 4 bases of the junction unmatched. Germline CDR1 SEHNR, CDR2 FQNEAQ (reference sequence). This CDR3 reads CASSFGTGDDYGYTF. CDR3 DNA: TGTGCCAGCAGCTTTGGGACAGGGGACGACTATGGCTACACCTTC. Full variable domain (outside the CDR3, taken from reference TRBV7-9 and TRBJ1-2): DTGVSQNPRHKITKRGQNVTFRCDPISEHNRLYWYRQTLGQGPEFLTYFQNEAQLEKSRLLSDRFSAERPKGSFSTLEIQRTEQGDSAMYLCASSFGTGDDYGYTFGSGTRLTVV.

V gene TRBV5-6 combines with J gene TRBJ2-1; a weak D match, TRBD1 (6 bases). Between the trimmed V and J ends, which lost 0 bases and 2 bases, there was a span of 12 bases. The germline gives CDR1 SGHDT, CDR2 YYEEEE. The CDR3 has 16 amino acids. The CDR3 spells CASSLGAGAAYNEQFF. CDR3 nucleotides: TGTGCCAGCAGCTTGGGAGCAGGGGCGGCCTACAATGAGCAGTTCTTC.

This clone was counted a few times. The chain employs TRBV11-2 and TRBJ1-1; 7 bases agree with TRBD1. V lost 2 bases to trimming and J lost 4 bases; unmatched junction nucleotides: 10. The germline V gene has CDR1 SGHAT and CDR2 FQNNGV. The CDR3 contains 16 residues. In DNA, the CDR3 is TGTGCCAGCAGCTTACCCCTCACAGGGGTCGGCACTGAAGCTTTCTTT. Residues: CASSLPLTGVGTEAFF.

This sequence joins TRBV7-2 and TRBJ2-7; 8 nucleotides agree with TRBD2. The germline V gene encodes CDR1 SGHTA and CDR2 FQGNSA. Trimming removed 4 bases from V and 3 bases from J; junction bases left unmatched: 5. This CDR3 has 14 amino acids. This CDR3 reads CASSSGGEIYEQYF. The CDR3 nucleotides read TGTGCCAGCAGCTCCGGGGGGGAAATCTACGAGCAGTACTTC.

V gene TRBV30 combines with J gene TRBJ2-7, with D unclear. Germline V CDR1 and CDR2: GTSNPN, SVGIG (reference sequence). Trimming cost V 0 bases and J 4 bases, with 4 bases left between them. This CDR3 comprises 11 residues. The DNA of the CDR3 is TGTGCCTGGAGTGTCGGTTACGAGCAGTACTTC. Its protein is CAWSVGYEQYF.

The table lists this clone with a few counts. Other nucleotide sequences from this sample produce the same CDR3. The rearrangement links TRBV9 to TRBJ1-2; no definite D call. V was shortened by 0 bases and J by 3 bases, with 6 bases between the two germline ends. The CDR3 runs to 13 residues. Germline V CDR1 and CDR2: SGDLS, YYNGEE. The CDR3 nucleotides are TGTGCCAGCAGCGTAGGCGGTGACTATGGCTACACCTTC. Amino acids: CASSVGGDYGYTF.

In this sample, this clone turned up a few times. This chain uses TRBV9 with TRBJ1-1; 8 bases align to TRBD1. Trimming took 4 bases from V and 4 from J; bases not matched to a gene: 9. Germline V gives CDR1 SGDLS, CDR2 YYNGEE. The CDR3 covers 15 residues. The CDR3 DNA is TGTGCCAGCAGCCCGACAGGGGCGAGGACCACTGAAGCTTTCTTT. Translating it yields CASSPTGARTTEAFF.

This clone was counted between two and nine times. The germline gene is not matched at one end of the junction; a read error may be the cause. The chain employs TRBV7-9 and TRBJ2-7; 9 bases map to TRBD1. The CDR3 contains 13 residues. CDR1 is SEHNR, CDR2 FQNEAQ, per germline (reference sequence). The CDR3 bases are TGCGCCAGCAGCCAGGGGACAGGGTACGAGCAGTACTTC. It specifies CASSQGTGYEQYF.

This clone is labeled as medium-sized. This chain joins TRBV6-6 and TRBJ1-1; D gene ambiguous. Germline CDR1 MNHNY, CDR2 SVGAGI (reference sequence). The CDR3 spans 14 residues. V lost 7 bases and J 3 bases, leaving 15 bases between the germline ends. For the CDR3, the DNA is TGTGCCAGCATAGATCGGGAATGGGACACTGAAGCTTTCTTT. Translation: CASIDREWDTEAFF.

This clone was seen a few times. V is TRBV15 and J is TRBJ1-2; a weak D match, TRBD1 (6 bases). Germline CDR1 reads LNHNV; CDR2 reads YYDKDF (reference sequence). The ends were cut back, 6 bases at V and 2 bases at J, with 10 bases in the middle. This CDR3 spans 13 amino acids. CDR3 residues: CATREGGNYGYTF. The CDR3, as DNA: TGTGCCACCAGGGAAGGGGGAAACTATGGCTACACCTTC.

This chain connects TRBV2 to TRBJ1-6, with D tentatively TRBD1 (6 bases). From germline, CDR1 is SNHLY and CDR2 FYNNEI. This CDR3 comprises 16 residues. V shed 9 bases and J shed 5 bases, with 20 bases lying between them. DNA for the CDR3: TGTGCCAGTTCCCCGGTGGCAGGGGTGGATAATTCACCCCTCCACTTT. It yields the protein CASSPVAGVDNSPLHF.

This clone was counted only a few times. The chain carries TRBV4-1 and TRBJ2-7; 9 bases agree with TRBD1. The CDR3 is 16 residues long. CDR1 and CDR2 (germline): MGHRA, YSYEKL. Trimming at V came to 0 bases and at J to 1 base, leaving 4 bases not matched to a gene. CDR3 coding DNA: TGCGCCAGCAGCCAAGAGCGGGACAGGGCTTCCTACGAGCAGTACTTC. Protein sequence: CASSQERDRASYEQYF.

V is TRBV6-5 and J is TRBJ1-1; D is possibly TRBD1 (5 bases). V was shortened by 2 bases and J by 1 base, with 8 bases between the two germline ends. Germline CDR1 is MNHEY and CDR2 is SVGAGI. CDR3 length equals 14 residues. For the CDR3, the DNA is TGTGCCAGCAGTTACGGGGGGGGGAACACTGAAGCTTTCTTT. Translation gives CASSYGGGNTEAFF.